This paragraph covers one T cell receptor beta chain sequence. Its target is unknown. The sample belongs to a study of monozygotic twins with inflammatory bowel disease. Study conclusions and caveats: IBD patients showed reduced TCRbeta diversity (inverse Simpson) versus healthy co-twins.

TCRdb reworked the 5' RACE reads into one entry per CDR3 protein, no DNA. This sample's clone table lists about 85,000 distinct CDR3 sequences. This TCR derives from a human donor with ulcerative colitis or Crohn's disease, or a healthy co-twin of an affected twin (not recorded which). The specimen sequenced was blood.

The CDR3 loop is CASTDEGWGGKGETQYF. This chain connects TRBV2 to TRBJ2-5; TCRdb's D gene call, TRBD1, goes unchecked for lack of DNA. The CDR3 consists of 17 residues. The germline gives CDR1 SNHLY, CDR2 FYNNEI. Looking up the rest from reference TRBV2 and TRBJ2-5 gives the full variable domain: EPEVTQTPSHQVTQMGQEVILRCVPISNHLYFYWYRQILGQKVEFLVSFYNNEISEKSEIFDDQFSVERPDGSNFTLKIRSTKLEDSAMYFCASTDEGWGGKGETQYFGPGTRLLVL.